Listed here are 27 T cell receptor beta chains from one sample, sequenced in a study of blood T cell repertoires in COVID-19. Some clones are missing from TCRdb's copy, which holds only in-frame ones; the method was immunoSEQ multiplex PCR. Seen here are 50,000 to 70,000 clones, almost 80% observed once, and the top ten hold 3.2%. The sequenced material came from peripheral blood. These receptor sequences come from a man aged 60 to 75 with acute or convalescent COVID-19.

V gene TRBV9 combines with J gene TRBJ1-3; no reliable D call. V shed 5 bases and J shed 3 bases, with 6 bases lying between them. This CDR3 is 12 amino acids long. The V gene's germline CDR1 is SGDLS and CDR2 YYNGEE. The CDR3 reads CASSEIGNTIYF. The CDR3 coding sequence is TGTGCCAGCAGTGAGATTGGAAACACCATATATTTT.

CDR3 nucleotides: TGTGCCAGCAGTCAATTTCCTCTCTGGACAGGGGTAAACTATGGCTACACCTTC. This gives the protein CASSQFPLWTGVNYGYTF. V usage is TRBV27 and J usage is TRBJ1-2; 9 bases align to TRBD1. CDR1 and CDR2 from the germline V gene are MNHEY and SMNVEV (reference sequence). The CDR3 totals 18 residues. V dropped 5 bases and J dropped 2; count of bases not matched to a gene: 15.

This clone was counted a single time. The V and J genes are TRBV15 and TRBJ1-3; D might be TRBD1 (6 bases). V shed 1 base and J shed 2 bases, with 15 bases lying between them. This CDR3 contains 17 residues. Germline V gene data show CDR1 as LNHNV and CDR2 as YYDKDF (reference sequence). CDR3 residues: CATSRGIMGAPGNTIYF. CDR3 nucleotides: TGTGCCACCAGCAGAGGTATTATGGGGGCGCCTGGAAACACCATATATTTT.

Only a few counts were recorded for this clone. This chain connects TRBV7-6 to TRBJ1-1; 11 positions match TRBD1. Germline lookup yields CDR1 SGHVS and CDR2 FNYEAQ. V was pared by 5 bases and J by 3 bases, with 14 bases of the junction left unmatched. This CDR3 has 18 amino acids. The DNA for the CDR3 is TGTGCCAGCAGCCTGTCCCGGGACAGGGGGAGGGGGGACACTGAAGCTTTCTTT. Translation gives CASSLSRDRGRGDTEAFF.

This clone showed up just a few times. This chain uses TRBV18 with TRBJ2-3, with no clear D. CDR1 and CDR2 from the germline V gene are KGHSH and LQKENI. V was shortened by 4 bases and J by 2 bases, with 10 bases between the two germline ends. The CDR3 has 14 amino acids. The CDR3 loop is CASSQQILTDTQYF. CDR3 nucleotide sequence: TGTGCCAGCTCACAACAGATTCTCACAGATACGCAGTATTTT.

This chain links TRBV2 with TRBJ2-1, with TRBD2 identical over 9 bases. V trimming: 3 bases; J trimming: 3 bases; junction bases outside the gene matches: 3. Germline values: CDR1 SNHLY, CDR2 FYNNEI. The CDR3 length is 15 residues. For the CDR3, the DNA is TGTGCCAGCAGTGATGGGACTAGCCACTACAATGAGCAGTTCTTC. Protein sequence: CASSDGTSHYNEQFF.

The rearrangement uses TRBV4-1 and TRBJ1-4; TRBD1 might be the D (6 bases). Germline V lookup: CDR1 MGHRA, CDR2 YSYEKL. This CDR3 region has 16 residues. The V gene lost 3 bases and the J gene lost 3 bases, with 14 bases spanning the gap. The CDR3 coding sequence is TGCGCCAGCAGCCACCCCCTAGGACAGCCTAATGAAAAACTGTTTTTT. Protein: CASSHPLGQPNEKLFF.

In its sample, this clone was seen once. The chain has TRBV7-6 and TRBJ2-1; TRBD1 matches at 9 bases. J was trimmed by 5 bases and V by 5 bases; bases with no gene match: 7. Germline values: CDR1 SGHVS, CDR2 FNYEAQ. The CDR3 has 15 amino acids. The CDR3 protein is CASSPRTGVDNEQFF. The CDR3 DNA follows: TGTGCCAGCAGCCCCCGGACAGGGGTAGACAATGAGCAGTTCTTC.

In this sample, this clone turned up once. The chain combines TRBV11-2 with TRBJ1-1; tentative D call: TRBD1 (6 bases). There are 15 residues in the CDR3. The V end was cut by 0 bases, the J end by 0 bases, with 8 bases between. Germline V gene data show CDR1 as SGHAT and CDR2 as FQNNGV. This CDR3 is CASSLEGTLNTEAFF. DNA for the CDR3: TGTGCCAGCAGCTTAGAAGGGACATTGAACACTGAAGCTTTCTTT.

Only one count was recorded for this clone. The chain couples TRBV7-9 to TRBJ2-5, with 8 bases identical to TRBD1. Germline loops: CDR1 SEHNR, CDR2 FQNEAQ (reference sequence). The CDR3 totals 13 residues. Unmatched junction bases numbered 2, after V lost 4 bases and J lost 4 bases. The CDR3 region is CASSSTGGETQYF. The CDR3 DNA reads TGTGCCAGCAGCTCTACAGGGGGAGAGACCCAGTACTTC.

The chain couples TRBV27 to TRBJ2-7; 8 positions match TRBD2. V lost 5 bases to trimming and J lost 3 bases; unmatched junction nucleotides: 6. Germline lookup yields CDR1 MNHEY and CDR2 SMNVEV (reference sequence). This CDR3 comprises 14 residues. The CDR3 region is CASSAGTSFYEQYF. Written as DNA, the CDR3 is TGTGCCAGCAGTGCCGGGACTAGTTTCTACGAGCAGTACTTC.

CDR3 in amino acids: CASKVIANTEAFF. For the CDR3, the DNA is TGTGCCAGCAAGGTCATAGCGAACACTGAAGCTTTCTTT. The J gene is TRBJ1-1, the V gene TRBV2; no clear D. The CDR3 sequence is 13 residues long. Germline loops: CDR1 SNHLY, CDR2 FYNNEI. The germline V and J ends were trimmed by 7 bases and 1 base, with 10 bases remaining between them.

This chain uses TRBV14 with TRBJ1-2; TRBD1 is a possible D gene (6 bases). Germline V CDR1 and CDR2: SGHDN, FVKESK. V was pared by 2 bases and J by 8 bases, with 12 bases between. CDR3 size: 13 residues. CDR3 region: CASSQNPGVGYTF. The CDR3, as DNA: TGTGCCAGCAGCCAAAACCCAGGGGTAGGCTACACCTTC. The variable domain in full, with the rest retrieved from reference TRBV14 and TRBJ1-2, is EAGVTQFPSHSVIEKGQTVTLRCDPISGHDNLYWYRRVMGKEIKFLLHFVKESKQDESGMPNNRFLAERTGGTYSTLKVQPAELEDSGVYFCASSQNPGVGYTFGSGTRLTVV.

The count of this clone is one. J is TRBJ1-2 and V is TRBV19, with 7 bases lining up with TRBD1. V was clipped by 7 bases and J by 7 bases; unmatched bases: 9. The germline CDR1 and CDR2 sequences are LNHDA and SQIVND (reference sequence). This CDR3 region has 13 residues. CDR3 sequence reads: CASTSADRIGYTF. CDR3 nucleotide sequence: TGTGCCAGTACCTCAGCGGACAGGATTGGCTACACCTTC.

The chain is built from TRBV5-4 and TRBJ2-1; 8 bases are shared with TRBD2. Unmatched junction bases numbered 12, after V lost 3 bases and J lost 7 bases. CDR1 is SGHNT, CDR2 YYREEE, per germline (reference sequence). The CDR3 has 16 amino acids. The CDR3 region has the DNA TGTGCCAGCAGCTCTCCCTCCAGCGGGGGTCATAATGAGCAGTTCTTC. Protein sequence: CASSSPSSGGHNEQFF. The full variable domain, with the rest looked up from reference TRBV5-4 and TRBJ2-1, is ETGVTQSPTHLIKTRGQQVTLRCSSQSGHNTVSWYQQALGQGPQFIFQYYREEENGRGNFPPRFSGLQFPNYSSELNVNALELDDSALYLCASSSPSSGGHNEQFFGPGTRLTVL.

The gene calls are TRBV5-1 and TRBJ2-3; no clear D. The CDR3 sequence is 12 residues long. V was cut by 5 bases and J by 6 bases, with 10 bases left in between. CDR1 is SGHRS, CDR2 YFSETQ, per germline. CDR3 sequence (DNA): TGCGCCAGCAGTTTAGTAGAGGATACGCAGTATTTT. Translating gives CASSLVEDTQYF.

The chain recombines TRBV19 with TRBJ1-3; D is undetermined. Trimming cost V 5 bases and J 0 bases, with 11 bases left between them. CDR3 size: 15 residues. CDR1 and CDR2 from the germline V gene are LNHDA and SQIVND (reference sequence). CDR3 nucleotide sequence: TGTGCCAGTAGTTATCTGGGCCCCTCTGGAAACACCATATATTTT. Translation gives CASSYLGPSGNTIYF. The complete variable domain, with remaining parts taken from reference TRBV19 and TRBJ1-3, reads DGGITQSPKYLFRKEGQNVTLSCEQNLNHDAMYWYRQDPGQGLRLIYYSQIVNDFQKGDIAEGYSVSREKKESFPLTVTSAQKNPTAFYLCASSYLGPSGNTIYFGEGSWLTVV.

V usage is TRBV5-6 and J usage is TRBJ1-2; the D gene is possibly TRBD1 (5 bases). The V gene lost 3 bases and the J gene lost 9 bases, with 15 bases spanning the gap. The CDR3 contains 13 residues. Germline V gene lookup returns CDR1 SGHDT and CDR2 YYEEEE. CDR3: CASSSVGGLSYTF. DNA of the CDR3: TGTGCCAGCAGCTCCGTCGGGGGGTTAAGCTACACCTTC.

This clone occurred a few times. The chain employs TRBV5-6 and TRBJ2-3; D call uncertain. Germline lookup yields CDR1 SGHDT and CDR2 YYEEEE. This CDR3 contains 15 residues. Trimming took off 4 bases at V and 0 bases at J, with 12 bases between the two ends. The CDR3: CASSPIGSSTDTQYF. The CDR3 region has the DNA TGTGCCAGCAGCCCCATTGGCAGTAGCACAGATACGCAGTATTTT.

This chain links TRBV19 with TRBJ1-1, with 9 bases identical to TRBD1. The J segment lost 2 bases and the V segment lost 5 bases, leaving 3 bases of the junction unmatched. The CDR3 totals 14 residues. Germline V gives CDR1 LNHDA, CDR2 SQIVND (reference sequence). CDR3 sequence reads: CASSGGQGNTEAFF. Here the CDR3 DNA reads TGTGCCAGTAGTGGGGGACAGGGAAACACTGAAGCTTTCTTT.

The chain links TRBV6-5 to TRBJ2-5, with 8 bases aligning to TRBD1. With V trimmed by 6 bases and J by 5 bases, 8 bases remained unmatched. The V gene's germline CDR1 is MNHEY and CDR2 SVGAGI. The CDR3 runs 14 residues. The CDR3 sequence: CASRKRGQGETQYF. The CDR3 DNA sequence: TGTGCCAGCAGGAAGAGAGGACAGGGCGAGACCCAGTACTTC.

The J gene is TRBJ1-1, the V gene TRBV5-1, with D possibly matching TRBD1 (5 bases). The V end lost 2 bases, the J end lost 0 bases, and 14 bases lay between the germline ends. The CDR3 consists of 16 residues. CDR1 and CDR2 from the germline V gene are SGHRS and YFSETQ. The CDR3 loop reads CASSLSQGSMNTEAFF. CDR3 nucleotides: TGCGCCAGCAGCTTAAGTCAGGGCAGTATGAACACTGAAGCTTTCTTT.

CDR3 amino acids: CASSRSGGNEQFF. The CDR3 DNA reads as TGTGCCAGCAGCCGATCAGGGGGCAATGAGCAGTTCTTC. This chain uses TRBV11-3 with TRBJ2-1; TRBD1 agrees at 7 bases. CDR1 SGHNT and CDR2 YENEEA come from the germline V gene. This CDR3 region has 13 residues. The trim removed 5 bases at V and 6 bases at J, leaving 4 bases unmatched.

The chain is built from TRBV4-1 and TRBJ2-1; 9 nucleotides match TRBD1. Germline V gene lookup returns CDR1 MGHRA and CDR2 YSYEKL. This CDR3 is built from 16 residues. The V segment lost 6 bases and the J segment 10 bases; nucleotides outside the gene matches: 16. The CDR3 loop reads CASRKPGQGPSGEQFF. The CDR3 coding sequence is TGCGCCAGCAGAAAACCGGGACAGGGACCTTCTGGAGAGCAGTTCTTC.

The chain carries TRBV19 and TRBJ1-1, with D possibly being TRBD1 (5 bases). This CDR3 contains 15 residues. V was clipped by 3 bases and J by 5 bases, with 16 bases between them. Germline V gives CDR1 LNHDA, CDR2 SQIVND (reference sequence). The CDR3 DNA reads as TGTGCCAGTAGTATCTCCTGGGCAGGGTGGACTGAAGCTTTCTTT. This encodes CASSISWAGWTEAFF.

This chain uses TRBV2 with TRBJ1-2; 7 bases fit TRBD1. Trimming took 5 bases from V and 3 from J; bases not matched to a gene: 6. There are 14 residues in the CDR3. The V gene's germline CDR1 is SNHLY and CDR2 FYNNEI. In DNA form, the CDR3 reads TGTGCCAGCAGTTGGGACAGACATTACTATGGCTACACCTTC. Translation gives CASSWDRHYYGYTF.

The CDR3 nucleotides read TGTGCCAGCAGCTTCGGAGGGGATCAGCCCCAGCATTTT. This translates into CASSFGGDQPQHF. The chain recombines TRBV7-2 with TRBJ1-5; maybe TRBD1 (5 bases). The ends were cut back, 3 bases at V and 5 bases at J, with 8 bases in the middle. There are 13 residues in the CDR3. Germline loops: CDR1 SGHTA, CDR2 FQGNSA.